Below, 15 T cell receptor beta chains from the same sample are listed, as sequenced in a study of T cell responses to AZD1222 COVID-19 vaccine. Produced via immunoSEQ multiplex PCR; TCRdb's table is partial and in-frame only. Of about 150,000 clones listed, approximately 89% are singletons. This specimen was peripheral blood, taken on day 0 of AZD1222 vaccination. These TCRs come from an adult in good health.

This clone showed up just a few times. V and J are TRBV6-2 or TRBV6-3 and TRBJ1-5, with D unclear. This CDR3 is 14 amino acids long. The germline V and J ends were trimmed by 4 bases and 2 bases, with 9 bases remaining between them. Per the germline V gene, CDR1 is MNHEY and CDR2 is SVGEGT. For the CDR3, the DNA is TGTGCCAGCAGTTCGGACGTGGGCAATCAGCCCCAGCATTTT. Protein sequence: CASSSDVGNQPQHF.

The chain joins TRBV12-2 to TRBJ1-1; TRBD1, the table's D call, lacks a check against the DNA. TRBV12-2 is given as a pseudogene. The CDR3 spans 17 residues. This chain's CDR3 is CASRLYRDRGLNTEAFF. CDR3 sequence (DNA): TGTGCAAGTCGCCTTTACCGGGACAGGGGGTTGAACACTGAAGCTTTCTTT.

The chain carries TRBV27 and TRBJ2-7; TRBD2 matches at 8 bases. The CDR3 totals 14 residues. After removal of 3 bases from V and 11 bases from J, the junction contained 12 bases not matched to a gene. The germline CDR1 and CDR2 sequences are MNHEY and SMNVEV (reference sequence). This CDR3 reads CASSFYAGGENKYF. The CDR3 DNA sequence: TGTGCCAGCAGTTTTTACGCGGGGGGAGAAAATAAGTACTTC.

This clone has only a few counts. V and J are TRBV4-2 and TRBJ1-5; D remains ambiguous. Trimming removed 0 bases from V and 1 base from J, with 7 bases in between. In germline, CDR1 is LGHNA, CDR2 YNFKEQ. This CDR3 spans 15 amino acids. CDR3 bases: TGTGCCAGCAGCCAAGATACTGGGAGCAATCAGCCCCAGCATTTT. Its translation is CASSQDTGSNQPQHF.

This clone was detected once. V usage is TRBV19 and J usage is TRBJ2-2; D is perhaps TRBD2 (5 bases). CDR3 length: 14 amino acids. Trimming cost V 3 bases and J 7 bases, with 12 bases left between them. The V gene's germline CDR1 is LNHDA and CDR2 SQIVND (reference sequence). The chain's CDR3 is CASSISVGGGELFF. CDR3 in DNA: TGTGCCAGTAGTATTAGCGTCGGTGGCGGGGAGCTGTTTTTT. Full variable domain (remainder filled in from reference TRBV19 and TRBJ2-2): DGGITQSPKYLFRKEGQNVTLSCEQNLNHDAMYWYRQDPGQGLRLIYYSQIVNDFQKGDIAEGYSVSREKKESFPLTVTSAQKNPTAFYLCASSISVGGGELFFGEGSRLTVL.

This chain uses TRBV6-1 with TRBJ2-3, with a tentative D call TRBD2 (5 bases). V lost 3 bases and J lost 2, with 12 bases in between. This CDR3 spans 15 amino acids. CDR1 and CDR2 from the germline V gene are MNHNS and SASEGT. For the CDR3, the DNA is TGTGCCAGCAGTGATTCGCGGGCCCCCACAGATACGCAGTATTTT. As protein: CASSDSRAPTDTQYF.

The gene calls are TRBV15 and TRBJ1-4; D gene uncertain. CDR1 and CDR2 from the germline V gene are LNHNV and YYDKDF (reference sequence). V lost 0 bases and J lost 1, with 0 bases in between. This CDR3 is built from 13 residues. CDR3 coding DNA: TGTGCCACCAGCAGAGAAACTAATGAAAAACTGTTTTTT. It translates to CATSRETNEKLFF.

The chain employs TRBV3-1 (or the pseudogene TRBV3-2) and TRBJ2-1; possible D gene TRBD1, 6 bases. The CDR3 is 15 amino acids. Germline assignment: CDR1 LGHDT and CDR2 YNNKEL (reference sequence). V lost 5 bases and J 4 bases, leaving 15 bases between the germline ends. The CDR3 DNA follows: TGTGCCAGCAGCATCCGGACAGAACCTTACAATGAGCAGTTCTTC. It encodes CASSIRTEPYNEQFF.

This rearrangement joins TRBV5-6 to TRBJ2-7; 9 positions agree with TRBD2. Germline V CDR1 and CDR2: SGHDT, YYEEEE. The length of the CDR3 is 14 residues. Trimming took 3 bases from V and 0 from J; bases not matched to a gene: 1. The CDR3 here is CASSYSGSSYEQYF. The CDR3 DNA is TGTGCCAGCAGCTATAGCGGGAGCTCCTACGAGCAGTACTTC.

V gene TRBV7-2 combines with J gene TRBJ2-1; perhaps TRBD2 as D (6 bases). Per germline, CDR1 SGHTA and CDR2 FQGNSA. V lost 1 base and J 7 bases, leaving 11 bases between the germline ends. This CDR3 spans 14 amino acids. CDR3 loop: CASSLGASVNEQFF. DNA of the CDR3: TGTGCCAGCAGCTTAGGGGCTAGCGTTAATGAGCAGTTCTTC.

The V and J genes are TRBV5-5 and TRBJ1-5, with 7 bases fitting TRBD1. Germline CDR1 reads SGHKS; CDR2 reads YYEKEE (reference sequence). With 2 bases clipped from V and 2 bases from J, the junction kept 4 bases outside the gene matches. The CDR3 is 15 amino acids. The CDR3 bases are TGTGCCAGCAGCTTAAACACAGGGGGCAATCAGCCCCAGCATTTT. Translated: CASSLNTGGNQPQHF.

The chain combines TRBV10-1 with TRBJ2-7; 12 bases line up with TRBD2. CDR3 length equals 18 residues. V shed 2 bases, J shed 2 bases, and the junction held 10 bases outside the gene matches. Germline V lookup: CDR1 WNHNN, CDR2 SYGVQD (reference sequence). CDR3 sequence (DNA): TGCGCCAGCAGTGAGACGACTGCGACTAGCGGGAGCCCCTACGAGCAGTACTTC. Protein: CASSETTATSGSPYEQYF.

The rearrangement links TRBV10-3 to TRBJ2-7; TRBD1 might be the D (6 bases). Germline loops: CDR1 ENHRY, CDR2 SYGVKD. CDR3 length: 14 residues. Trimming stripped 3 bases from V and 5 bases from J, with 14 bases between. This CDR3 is CAISDEDRIHEQYF. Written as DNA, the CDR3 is TGTGCCATCAGTGATGAGGACAGAATACACGAGCAGTACTTC.

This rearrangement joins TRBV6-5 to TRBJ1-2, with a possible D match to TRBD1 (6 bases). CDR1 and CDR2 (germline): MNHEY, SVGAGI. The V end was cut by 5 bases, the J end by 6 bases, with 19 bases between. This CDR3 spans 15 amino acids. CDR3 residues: CASSRLSTGYDGYTF. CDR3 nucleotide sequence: TGTGCCAGCAGTCGACTATCTACAGGGTACGATGGCTACACCTTC.

For the CDR3, the DNA is TGTGCCAGTAGTAGAGGGGCAGGGGGCCAAGAGACCCAGTACTTC. It specifies CASSRGAGGQETQYF. J is TRBJ2-5 and V is TRBV19; 7 nucleotides match TRBD1. This CDR3 comprises 15 residues. Germline CDR1 and CDR2: LNHDA and SQIVND (reference sequence). V shed 4 bases, J shed 1 base, and the junction held 6 bases outside the gene matches.